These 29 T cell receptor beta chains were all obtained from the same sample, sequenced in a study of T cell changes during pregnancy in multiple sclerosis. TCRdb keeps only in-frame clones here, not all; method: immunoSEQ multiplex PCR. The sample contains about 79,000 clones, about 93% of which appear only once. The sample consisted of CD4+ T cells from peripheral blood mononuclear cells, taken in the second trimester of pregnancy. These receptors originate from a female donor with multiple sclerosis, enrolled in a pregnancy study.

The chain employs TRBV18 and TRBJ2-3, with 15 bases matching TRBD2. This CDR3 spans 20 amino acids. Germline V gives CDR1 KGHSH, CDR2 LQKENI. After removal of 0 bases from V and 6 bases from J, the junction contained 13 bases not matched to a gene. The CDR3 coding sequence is TGTGCCAGCTCACCACCATGGACTAGCGGGGGGGCCGAGGTCTCGGATACGCAGTATTTT. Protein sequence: CASSPPWTSGGAEVSDTQYF.

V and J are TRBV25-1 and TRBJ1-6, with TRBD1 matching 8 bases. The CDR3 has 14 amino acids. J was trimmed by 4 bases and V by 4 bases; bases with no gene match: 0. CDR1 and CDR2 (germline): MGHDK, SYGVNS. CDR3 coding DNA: TGTGCCAGCAGTGGGACAGGGTATAATTCACCCCTCCACTTT. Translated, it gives CASSGTGYNSPLHF. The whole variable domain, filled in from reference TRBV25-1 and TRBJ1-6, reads EADIYQTPRYLVIGTGKKITLECSQTMGHDKMYWYQQDPGMELHLIHYSYGVNSTEKGDLSSESTVSRIRTEHFPLTLESARPSHTSQYLCASSGTGYNSPLHFGNGTRLTVT.

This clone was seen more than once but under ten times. DNA of the CDR3: TGCGCCAGCACACCCGGGACAGCCTACGAGCAGTACTTC. It yields the protein CASTPGTAYEQYF. This chain uses TRBV10-1 with TRBJ2-7, with TRBD1 matching 7 bases. J was trimmed by 2 bases and V by 7 bases; bases with no gene match: 5. This CDR3 is built from 13 residues. Per germline, CDR1 WNHNN and CDR2 SYGVQD (reference sequence).

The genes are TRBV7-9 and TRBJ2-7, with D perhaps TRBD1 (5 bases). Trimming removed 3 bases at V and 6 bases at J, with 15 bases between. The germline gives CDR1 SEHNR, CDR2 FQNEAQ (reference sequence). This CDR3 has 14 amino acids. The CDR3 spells CASSFSQGRFEQYF. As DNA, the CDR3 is TGTGCCAGCAGCTTTTCCCAGGGTAGATTCGAGCAGTACTTC.

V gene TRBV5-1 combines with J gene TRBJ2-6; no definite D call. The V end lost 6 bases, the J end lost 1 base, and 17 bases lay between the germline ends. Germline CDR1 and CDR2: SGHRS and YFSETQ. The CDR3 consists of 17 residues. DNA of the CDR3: TGCGCCAGCACCCCGAACAGCCACTTATCTGGGGCCAACGTCCTGACTTTC. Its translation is CASTPNSHLSGANVLTF.

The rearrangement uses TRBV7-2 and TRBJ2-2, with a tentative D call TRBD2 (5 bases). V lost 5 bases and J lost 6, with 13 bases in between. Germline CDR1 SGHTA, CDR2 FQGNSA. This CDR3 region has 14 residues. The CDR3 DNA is TGTGCCAGCAGCGAGACTACTATACCCGGGGAGCTGTTTTTT. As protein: CASSETTIPGELFF.

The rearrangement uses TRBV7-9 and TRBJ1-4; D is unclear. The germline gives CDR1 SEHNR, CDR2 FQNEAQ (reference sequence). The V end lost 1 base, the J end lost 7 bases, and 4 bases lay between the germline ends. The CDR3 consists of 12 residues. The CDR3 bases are TGTGCCAGCAGCTTAGGGCTTGAAAAACTGTTTTTT. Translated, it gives CASSLGLEKLFF.

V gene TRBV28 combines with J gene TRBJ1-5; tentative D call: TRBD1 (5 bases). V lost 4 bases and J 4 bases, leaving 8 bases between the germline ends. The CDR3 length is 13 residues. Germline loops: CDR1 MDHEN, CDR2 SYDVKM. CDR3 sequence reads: CASSYRRNQPQHF. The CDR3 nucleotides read TGTGCCAGCAGTTACAGGAGAAATCAGCCCCAGCATTTT. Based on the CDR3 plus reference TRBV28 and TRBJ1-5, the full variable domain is DVKVTQSSRYLVKRTGEKVFLECVQDMDHENMFWYRQDPGLGLRLIYFSYDVKMKEKGDIPEGYSVSREKKERFSLILESASTNQTSMYLCASSYRRNQPQHFGDGTRLSIL.

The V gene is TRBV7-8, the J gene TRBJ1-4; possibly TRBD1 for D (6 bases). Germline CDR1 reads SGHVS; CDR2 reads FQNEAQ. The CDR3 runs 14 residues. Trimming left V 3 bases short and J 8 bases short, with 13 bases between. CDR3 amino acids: CASSLSGADEKLFF. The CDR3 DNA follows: TGTGCCAGCAGCTTGTCAGGGGCAGACGAAAAACTGTTTTTT. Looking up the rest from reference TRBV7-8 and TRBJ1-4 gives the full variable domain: GAGVSQSPRYKVAKRGQDVALRCDPISGHVSLFWYQQALGQGPEFLTYFQNEAQLDKSGLPSDRFFAERPEGSVSTLKIQRTQQEDSAVYLCASSLSGADEKLFFGSGTQLSVL.

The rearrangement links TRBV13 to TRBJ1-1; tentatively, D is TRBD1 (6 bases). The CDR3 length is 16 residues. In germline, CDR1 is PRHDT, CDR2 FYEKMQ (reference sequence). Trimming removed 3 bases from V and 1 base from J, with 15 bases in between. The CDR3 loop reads CASSLGRGVRNTEAFF. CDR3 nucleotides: TGTGCCAGCAGCTTGGGGAGGGGGGTTAGGAACACTGAAGCTTTCTTT.

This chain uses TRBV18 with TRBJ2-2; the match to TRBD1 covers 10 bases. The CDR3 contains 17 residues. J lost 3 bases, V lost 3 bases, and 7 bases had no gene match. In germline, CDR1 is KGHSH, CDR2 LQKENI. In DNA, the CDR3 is TGTGCCAGCTCACCCAGACAGGGGGCGGTCGACACCGGGGAGCTGTTTTTT. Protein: CASSPRQGAVDTGELFF. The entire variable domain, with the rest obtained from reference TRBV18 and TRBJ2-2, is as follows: NAGVMQNPRHLVRRRGQEARLRCSPMKGHSHVYWYRQLPEEGLKFMVYLQKENIIDESGMPKERFSAEFPKEGPSILRIQQVVRGDSAAYFCASSPRQGAVDTGELFFGEGSRLTVL.

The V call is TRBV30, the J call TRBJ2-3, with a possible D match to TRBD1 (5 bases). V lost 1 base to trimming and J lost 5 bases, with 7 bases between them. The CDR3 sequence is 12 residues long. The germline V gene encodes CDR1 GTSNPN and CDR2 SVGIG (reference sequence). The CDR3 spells CAWSAGRDTQYF. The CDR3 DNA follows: TGTGCCTGGAGTGCAGGGCGAGATACGCAGTATTTT.

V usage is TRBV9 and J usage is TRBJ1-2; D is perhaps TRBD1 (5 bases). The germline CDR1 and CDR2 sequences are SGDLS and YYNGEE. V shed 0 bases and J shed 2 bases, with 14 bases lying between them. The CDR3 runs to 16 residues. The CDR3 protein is CASSVEEGSRNYGYTF. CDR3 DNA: TGTGCCAGCAGCGTAGAGGAGGGGAGTAGAAACTATGGCTACACCTTC.

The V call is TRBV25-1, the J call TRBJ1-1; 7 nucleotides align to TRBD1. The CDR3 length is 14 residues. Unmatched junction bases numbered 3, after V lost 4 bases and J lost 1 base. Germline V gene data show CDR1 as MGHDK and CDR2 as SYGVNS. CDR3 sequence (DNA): TGTGCCAGCAGTGCTGGGACAGCGAACACTGAAGCTTTCTTT. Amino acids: CASSAGTANTEAFF.

CDR3 bases: TGTGCCAGCAGCCTGCTGGGGACAGGGGCCACCACCGGGGAGCTGTTTTTT. Its translation: CASSLLGTGATTGELFF. The rearrangement links TRBV9 to TRBJ2-2; 10 bases map to TRBD1. V was clipped by 4 bases and J by 4 bases; unmatched bases: 10. The CDR3 is made up of 17 amino acids. CDR1 and CDR2 (germline): SGDLS, YYNGEE.

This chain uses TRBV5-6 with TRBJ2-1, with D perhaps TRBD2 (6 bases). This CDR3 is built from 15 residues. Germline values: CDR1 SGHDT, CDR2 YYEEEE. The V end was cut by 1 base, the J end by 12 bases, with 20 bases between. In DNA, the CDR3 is TGTGCCAGCAGCTTGTTTATGATCGGGGGAATCGGGCAGTTCTTC. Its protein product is CASSLFMIGGIGQFF.

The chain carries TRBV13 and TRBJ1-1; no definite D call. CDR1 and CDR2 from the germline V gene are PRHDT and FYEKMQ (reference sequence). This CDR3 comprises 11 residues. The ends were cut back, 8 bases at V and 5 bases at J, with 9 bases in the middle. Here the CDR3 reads CASGGSTEAFF. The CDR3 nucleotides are TGTGCCAGCGGCGGTTCGACTGAAGCTTTCTTT.

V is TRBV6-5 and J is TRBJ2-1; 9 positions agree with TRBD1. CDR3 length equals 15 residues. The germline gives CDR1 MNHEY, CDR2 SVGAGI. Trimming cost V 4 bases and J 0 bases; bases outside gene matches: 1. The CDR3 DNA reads TGTGCCAGCAGTTCGACAGGGGGCTCCTACAATGAGCAGTTCTTC. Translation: CASSSTGGSYNEQFF.

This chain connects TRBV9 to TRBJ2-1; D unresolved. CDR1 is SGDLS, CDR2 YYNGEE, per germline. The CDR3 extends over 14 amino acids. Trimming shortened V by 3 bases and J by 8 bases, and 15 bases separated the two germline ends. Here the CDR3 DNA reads TGTGCCAGCAGCGCGCCTCTTCCAGGCGATGAGCAGTTCTTC. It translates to CASSAPLPGDEQFF.

The CDR3 reads CASSYGWRNSGNTIYF. In nucleotides, the CDR3 is TGTGCCAGCAGTTACGGGTGGCGGAACTCTGGAAACACCATATATTTT. This sequence joins TRBV6-5 and TRBJ1-3; D is uncertain. The CDR3 consists of 16 residues. Germline assignment: CDR1 MNHEY and CDR2 SVGAGI. Trimming stripped 2 bases from V and 0 bases from J, with 11 bases between.

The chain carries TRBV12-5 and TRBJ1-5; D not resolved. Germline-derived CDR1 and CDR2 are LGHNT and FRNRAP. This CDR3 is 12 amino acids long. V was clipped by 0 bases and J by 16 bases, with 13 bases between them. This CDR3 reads CASGLVFQAQHF. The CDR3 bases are TGTGCTAGTGGTTTGGTATTTCAGGCGCAACATTTT.

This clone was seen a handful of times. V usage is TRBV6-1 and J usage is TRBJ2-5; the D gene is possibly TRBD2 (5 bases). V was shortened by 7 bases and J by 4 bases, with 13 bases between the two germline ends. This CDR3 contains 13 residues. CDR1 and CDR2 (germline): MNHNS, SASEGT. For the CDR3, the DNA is TGTGCCAGCACCACGGGAAATTCAGAGACCCAGTACTTC. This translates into CASTTGNSETQYF.

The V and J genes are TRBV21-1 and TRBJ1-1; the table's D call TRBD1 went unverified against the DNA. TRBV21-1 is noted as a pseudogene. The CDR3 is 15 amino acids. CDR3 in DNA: TGTGCCAGCAGCAAATTCGGACAGGGACCCACTGAAGCTTTCTTT. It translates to CASSKFGQGPTEAFF.

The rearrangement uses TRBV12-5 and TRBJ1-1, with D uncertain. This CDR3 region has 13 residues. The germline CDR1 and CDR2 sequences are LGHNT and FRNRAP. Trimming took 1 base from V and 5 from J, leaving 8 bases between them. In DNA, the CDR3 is TGTGCTAGTGGTTTGGACCCTAGAACTGAAGCTTTCTTT. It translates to CASGLDPRTEAFF. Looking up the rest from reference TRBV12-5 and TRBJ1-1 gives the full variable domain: DARVTQTPRHKVTEMGQEVTMRCQPILGHNTVFWYRQTMMQGLELLAYFRNRAPLDDSGMPKDRFSAEMPDATLATLKIQPSEPRDSAVYFCASGLDPRTEAFFGQGTRLTVV.

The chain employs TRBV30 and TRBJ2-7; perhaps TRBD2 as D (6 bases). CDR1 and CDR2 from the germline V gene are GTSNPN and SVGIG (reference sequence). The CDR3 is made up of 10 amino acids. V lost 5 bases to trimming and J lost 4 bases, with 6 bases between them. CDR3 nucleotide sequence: TGTGCCTGGGGGAGGTACGAGCAGTACTTC. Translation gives CAWGRYEQYF.

CDR3 nucleotides: TGTGCCAGCAGCCCCCAGGACTGGTTCGGGGAGCAGTACTTC. Protein product: CASSPQDWFGEQYF. The genes are TRBV9 and TRBJ2-7; TRBD2 is a possible D gene (5 bases). Germline V gene data show CDR1 as SGDLS and CDR2 as YYNGEE. Between the trimmed V and J ends, which lost 4 bases and 7 bases, there was a span of 18 bases. This CDR3 spans 14 amino acids.

The CDR3 nucleotides are TGTGCCAGCAGCGAGAGGGACAGCGTTAACGATGAAGCTTTCTTT. Its protein is CASSERDSVNDEAFF. The rearrangement links TRBV6-1 to TRBJ1-1; 7 nucleotides align to TRBD1. The CDR3 totals 15 residues. J lost 7 bases, V lost 6 bases, and 14 bases had no gene match. Germline CDR1 is MNHNS and CDR2 is SASEGT.

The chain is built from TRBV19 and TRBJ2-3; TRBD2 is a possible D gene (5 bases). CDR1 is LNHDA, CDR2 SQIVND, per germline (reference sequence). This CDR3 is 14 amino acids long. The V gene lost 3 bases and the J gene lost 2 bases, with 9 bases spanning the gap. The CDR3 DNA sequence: TGTGCCAGTAGTATGAGCGGATACACAGATACGCAGTATTTT. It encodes CASSMSGYTDTQYF. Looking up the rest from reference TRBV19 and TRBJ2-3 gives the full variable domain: DGGITQSPKYLFRKEGQNVTLSCEQNLNHDAMYWYRQDPGQGLRLIYYSQIVNDFQKGDIAEGYSVSREKKESFPLTVTSAQKNPTAFYLCASSMSGYTDTQYFGPGTRLTVL.

In DNA form, the CDR3 reads TGTGCCAGCTCTCCTAGACAGCAGTCCAATCAGCCCCAGCATTTT. This codes for CASSPRQQSNQPQHF. The chain is built from TRBV18 and TRBJ1-5; weak D call: TRBD1 (5 bases). Trimming left V 6 bases short and J 3 bases short, with 15 bases between. The CDR3 consists of 15 residues. Germline CDR1 reads KGHSH; CDR2 reads LQKENI.